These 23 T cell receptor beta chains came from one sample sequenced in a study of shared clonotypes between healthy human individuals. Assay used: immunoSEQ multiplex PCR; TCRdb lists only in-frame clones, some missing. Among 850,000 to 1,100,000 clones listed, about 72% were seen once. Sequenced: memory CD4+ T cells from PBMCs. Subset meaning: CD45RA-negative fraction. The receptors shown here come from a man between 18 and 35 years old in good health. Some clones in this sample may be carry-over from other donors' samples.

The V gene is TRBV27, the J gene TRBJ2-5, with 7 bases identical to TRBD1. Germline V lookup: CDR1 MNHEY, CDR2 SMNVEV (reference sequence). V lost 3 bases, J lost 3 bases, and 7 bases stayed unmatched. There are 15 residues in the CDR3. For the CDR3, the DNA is TGTGCCAGCAGTTTTCGACGCGACAGGGAAGAGACCCAGTACTTC. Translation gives CASSFRRDREETQYF.

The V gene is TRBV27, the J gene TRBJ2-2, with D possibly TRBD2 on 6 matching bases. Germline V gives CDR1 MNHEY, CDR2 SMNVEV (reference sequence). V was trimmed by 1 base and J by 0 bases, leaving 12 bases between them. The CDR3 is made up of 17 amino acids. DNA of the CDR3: TGTGCCAGCAGTTTATATGGGGCGGGATCGAACACCGGGGAGCTGTTTTTT. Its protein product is CASSLYGAGSNTGELFF.

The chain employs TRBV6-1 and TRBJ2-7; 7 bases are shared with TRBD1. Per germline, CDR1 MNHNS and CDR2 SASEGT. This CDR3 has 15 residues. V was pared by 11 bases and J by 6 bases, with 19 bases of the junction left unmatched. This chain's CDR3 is CAVTLSVRGSGEQYF. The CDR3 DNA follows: TGTGCCGTAACCCTGTCTGTCAGGGGGTCGGGCGAGCAGTACTTC.

CDR3 sequence reads: CASSFRGGGDTQYF. The CDR3 coding sequence is TGTGCCAGCAGTTTTCGCGGCGGGGGGGATACGCAGTATTTT. The chain recombines TRBV2 with TRBJ2-3; 8 nucleotides agree with TRBD2. V lost 5 bases, J lost 6 bases, and 7 bases stayed unmatched. Germline CDR1 and CDR2: SNHLY and FYNNEI. The CDR3 has 14 amino acids. Full variable domain (outside the CDR3, taken from reference TRBV2 and TRBJ2-3): EPEVTQTPSHQVTQMGQEVILRCVPISNHLYFYWYRQILGQKVEFLVSFYNNEISEKSEIFDDQFSVERPDGSNFTLKIRSTKLEDSAMYFCASSFRGGGDTQYFGPGTRLTVL.

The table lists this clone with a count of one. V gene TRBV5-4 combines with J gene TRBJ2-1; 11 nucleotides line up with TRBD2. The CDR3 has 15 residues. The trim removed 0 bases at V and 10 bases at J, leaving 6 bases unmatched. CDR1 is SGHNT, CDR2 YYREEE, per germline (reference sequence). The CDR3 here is CASSLGLAGTEEQFF. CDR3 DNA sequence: TGTGCCAGCAGCTTGGGACTAGCGGGAACCGAGGAGCAGTTCTTC.

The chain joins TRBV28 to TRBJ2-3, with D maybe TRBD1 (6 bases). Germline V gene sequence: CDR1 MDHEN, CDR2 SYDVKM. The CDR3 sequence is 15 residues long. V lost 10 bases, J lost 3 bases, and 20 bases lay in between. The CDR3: CATSQTGQGTDTQYF. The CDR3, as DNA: TGTGCCACCTCGCAAACAGGGCAGGGGACAGATACGCAGTATTTT. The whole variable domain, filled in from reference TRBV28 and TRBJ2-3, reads DVKVTQSSRYLVKRTGEKVFLECVQDMDHENMFWYRQDPGLGLRLIYFSYDVKMKEKGDIPEGYSVSREKKERFSLILESASTNQTSMYLCATSQTGQGTDTQYFGPGTRLTVL.

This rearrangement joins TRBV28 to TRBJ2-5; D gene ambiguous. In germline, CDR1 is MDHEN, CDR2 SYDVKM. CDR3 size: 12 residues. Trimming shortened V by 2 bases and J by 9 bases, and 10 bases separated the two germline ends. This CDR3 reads CASSLVAKAQYF. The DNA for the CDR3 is TGTGCCAGCAGTTTAGTCGCTAAGGCCCAGTACTTC.

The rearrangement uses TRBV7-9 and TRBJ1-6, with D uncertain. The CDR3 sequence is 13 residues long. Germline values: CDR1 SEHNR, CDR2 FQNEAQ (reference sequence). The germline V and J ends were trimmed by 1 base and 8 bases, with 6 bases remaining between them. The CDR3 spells CASSLEEYSPLHF. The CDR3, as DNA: TGTGCCAGCAGCTTAGAGGAATATTCACCCCTCCACTTT.

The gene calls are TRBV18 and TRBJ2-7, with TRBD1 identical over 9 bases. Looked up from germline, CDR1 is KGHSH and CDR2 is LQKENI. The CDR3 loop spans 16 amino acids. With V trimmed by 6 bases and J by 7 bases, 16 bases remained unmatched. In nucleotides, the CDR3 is TGTGCCAGCTCTCCCCCCTCCACAGGGGGCCTAAGGGAGCAGTACTTC. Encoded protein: CASSPPSTGGLREQYF.

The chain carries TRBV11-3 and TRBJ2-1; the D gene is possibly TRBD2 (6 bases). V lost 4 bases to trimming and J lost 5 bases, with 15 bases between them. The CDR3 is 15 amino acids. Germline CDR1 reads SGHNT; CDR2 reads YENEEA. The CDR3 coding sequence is TGTGCCAGCAGCTCTTGGACTAACCCCCACAATGAGCAGTTCTTC. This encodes CASSSWTNPHNEQFF.

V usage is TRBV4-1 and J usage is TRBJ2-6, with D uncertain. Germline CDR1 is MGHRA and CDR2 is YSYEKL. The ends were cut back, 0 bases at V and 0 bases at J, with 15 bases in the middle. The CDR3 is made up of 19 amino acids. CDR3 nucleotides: TGCGCCAGCAGCCAAGATGACCTAACGATGCTCTCTGGGGCCAACGTCCTGACTTTC. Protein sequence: CASSQDDLTMLSGANVLTF.

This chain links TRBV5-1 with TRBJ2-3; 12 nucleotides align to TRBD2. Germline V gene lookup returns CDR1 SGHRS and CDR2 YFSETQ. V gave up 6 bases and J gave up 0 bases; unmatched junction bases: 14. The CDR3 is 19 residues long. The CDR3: CASTMAGLAGGPSTDTQYF. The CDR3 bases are TGCGCCAGCACCATGGCGGGGCTAGCGGGAGGGCCTAGCACAGATACGCAGTATTTT.

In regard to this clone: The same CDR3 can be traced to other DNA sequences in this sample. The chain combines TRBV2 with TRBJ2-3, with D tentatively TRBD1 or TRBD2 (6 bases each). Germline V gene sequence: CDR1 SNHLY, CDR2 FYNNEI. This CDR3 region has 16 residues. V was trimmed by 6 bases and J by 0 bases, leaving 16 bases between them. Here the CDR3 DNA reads TGTGCCAGCAGCGCCCGGGGGCAGCTTAGCACAGATACGCAGTATTTT. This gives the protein CASSARGQLSTDTQYF.

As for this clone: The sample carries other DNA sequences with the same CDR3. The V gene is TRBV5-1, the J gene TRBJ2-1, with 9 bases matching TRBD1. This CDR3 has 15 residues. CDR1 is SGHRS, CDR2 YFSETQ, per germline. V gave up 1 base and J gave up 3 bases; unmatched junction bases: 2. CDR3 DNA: TGCGCCAGCAGCTTGTTGGGACAGGGCTACAATGAGCAGTTCTTC. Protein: CASSLLGQGYNEQFF.

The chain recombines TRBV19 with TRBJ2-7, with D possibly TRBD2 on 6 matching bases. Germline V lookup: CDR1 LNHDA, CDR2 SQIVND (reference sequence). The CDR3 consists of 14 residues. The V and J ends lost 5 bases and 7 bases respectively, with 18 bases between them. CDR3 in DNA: TGTGCCAGTAGTGACGGAGGGGATATCTTGGAGCAGTACTTC. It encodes CASSDGGDILEQYF.

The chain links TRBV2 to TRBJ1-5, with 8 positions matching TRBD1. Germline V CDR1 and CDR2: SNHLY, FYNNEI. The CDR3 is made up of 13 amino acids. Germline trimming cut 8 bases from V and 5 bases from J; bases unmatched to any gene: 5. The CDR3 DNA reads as TGTGCCAGCCAAACAGGGGGGCATCAGCCCCAGCATTTT. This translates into CASQTGGHQPQHF.

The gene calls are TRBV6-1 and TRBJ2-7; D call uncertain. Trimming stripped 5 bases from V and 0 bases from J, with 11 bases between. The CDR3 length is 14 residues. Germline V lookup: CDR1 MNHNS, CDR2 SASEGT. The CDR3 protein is CASSPGGSSYEQYF. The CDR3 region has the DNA TGTGCCAGCAGTCCAGGCGGTAGCTCCTACGAGCAGTACTTC.

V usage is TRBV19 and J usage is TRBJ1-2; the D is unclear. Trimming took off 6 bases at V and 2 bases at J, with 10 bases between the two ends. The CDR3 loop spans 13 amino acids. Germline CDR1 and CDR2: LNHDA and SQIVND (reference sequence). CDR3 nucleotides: TGTGCCAGTAGCCAGCGCAGAAACTATGGCTACACCTTC. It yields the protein CASSQRRNYGYTF. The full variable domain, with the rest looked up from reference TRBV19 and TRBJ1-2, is DGGITQSPKYLFRKEGQNVTLSCEQNLNHDAMYWYRQDPGQGLRLIYYSQIVNDFQKGDIAEGYSVSREKKESFPLTVTSAQKNPTAFYLCASSQRRNYGYTFGSGTRLTVV.

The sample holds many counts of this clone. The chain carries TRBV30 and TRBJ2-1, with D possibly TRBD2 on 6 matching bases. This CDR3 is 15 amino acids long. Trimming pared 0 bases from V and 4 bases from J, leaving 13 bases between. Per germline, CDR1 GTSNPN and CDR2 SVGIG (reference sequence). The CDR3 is CAWSVGSGIYNEQFF. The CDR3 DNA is TGTGCCTGGAGTGTAGGTAGCGGAATTTACAATGAGCAGTTCTTC.

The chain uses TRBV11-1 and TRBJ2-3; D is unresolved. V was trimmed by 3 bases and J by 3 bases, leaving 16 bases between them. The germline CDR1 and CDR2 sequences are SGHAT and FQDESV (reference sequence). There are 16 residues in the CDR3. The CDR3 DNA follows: TGTGCCAGCAGCTTTTGGGGTGTAGCATGGACAGATACGCAGTATTTT. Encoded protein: CASSFWGVAWTDTQYF.

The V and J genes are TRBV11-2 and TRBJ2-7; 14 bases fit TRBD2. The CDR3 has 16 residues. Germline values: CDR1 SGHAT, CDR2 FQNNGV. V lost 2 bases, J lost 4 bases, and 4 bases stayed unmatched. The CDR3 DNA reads TGTGCCAGCAGCTTACTTCGGACTAGCGGGAGGTACGAGCAGTACTTC. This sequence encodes CASSLLRTSGRYEQYF.

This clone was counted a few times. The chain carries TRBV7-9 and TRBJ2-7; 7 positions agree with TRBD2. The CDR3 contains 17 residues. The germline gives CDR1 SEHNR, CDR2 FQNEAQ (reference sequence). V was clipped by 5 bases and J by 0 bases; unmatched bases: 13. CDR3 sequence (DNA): TGTGCCAGCAGCCACCCCACTAGCGCCCAAATCTCCTACGAGCAGTACTTC. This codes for CASSHPTSAQISYEQYF.

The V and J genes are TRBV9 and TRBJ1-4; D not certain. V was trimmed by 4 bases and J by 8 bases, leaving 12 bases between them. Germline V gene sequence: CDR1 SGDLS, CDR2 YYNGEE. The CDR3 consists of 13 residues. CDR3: CASSPLSGEKLFF. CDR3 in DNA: TGTGCCAGCAGCCCCCTTAGCGGGGAAAAACTGTTTTTT.